These T cell receptor beta chains were read from a single sample in a study of shared clonotypes between healthy human individuals. Some clones are missing from TCRdb's copy, which holds only in-frame ones; the method was immunoSEQ multiplex PCR. The sample contains about 2.1 million clones, 93% of which appear only once. What was sequenced was naive CD8+ T cells from PBMCs. The receptors were sampled from a man aged 18 to 29 in good health. Some clones in this sample may be carry-over from other donors' samples. Both conserved end residues are part of each CDR3. D genes are given only for firm matches. A clone size is listed for some rows: how often the clone was seen (once, few, many), or a class if it is expanded.

d_call: NA
v_call: TRBV6-5
clone_size: NA
j_call: TRBJ2-1
cdr3_length: 15
cdr3_aa: CASSIRASLNNEQFF
cdr3_nt: TGTGCCAGCAGTATAAGGGCGAGCTTAAACAATGAGCAGTTCTTC

d_call: NA
v_call: TRBV27
clone_size: few
j_call: TRBJ1-2
cdr3_length: 13
cdr3_aa: CASSPLSGEGYTF
cdr3_nt: TGTGCCAGCAGTCCCCTTTCCGGGGAAGGCTACACCTTC

d_call: NA
v_call: TRBV29-1
clone_size: once
j_call: TRBJ2-7
cdr3_length: 17
cdr3_aa: CSVEGFSTRGLPYEQYF
cdr3_nt: TGCAGCGTTGAAGGGTTTTCCACCCGGGGGCTCCCCTACGAGCAGTACTTC

d_call: NA
v_call: TRBV9
clone_size: NA
j_call: TRBJ1-3
cdr3_length: 16
cdr3_aa: CASSVEGPSSGNTIYF
cdr3_nt: TGTGCCAGCAGCGTAGAGGGACCGAGCTCTGGAAACACCATATATTTT

d_call: TRBD2
v_call: TRBV28
clone_size: NA
j_call: TRBJ2-3
cdr3_length: 16
cdr3_aa: CASSHEDAGGKDTQYF
cdr3_nt: TGTGCCAGCAGTCACGAAGACGCGGGAGGTAAAGATACGCAGTATTTT

d_call: NA
v_call: TRBV27
clone_size: NA
j_call: TRBJ1-1
cdr3_length: 14
cdr3_aa: CASSTNTVNTEAFF
cdr3_nt: TGTGCCAGCAGTACTAATACAGTGAACACTGAAGCTTTCTTT

d_call: TRBD1
v_call: TRBV6-6
clone_size: NA
j_call: TRBJ1-1
cdr3_length: 16
cdr3_aa: CASSYLLGTEPYEAFF
cdr3_nt: TGTGCCAGCAGTTACCTCCTGGGGACAGAGCCCTATGAAGCTTTCTTT

d_call: NA
v_call: TRBV27
clone_size: NA
j_call: TRBJ2-7
cdr3_length: 14
cdr3_aa: CASSPGGATYEQYF
cdr3_nt: TGTGCCAGCAGTCCCGGGGGAGCGACTTACGAGCAGTACTTC

d_call: TRBD1
v_call: TRBV7-8
clone_size: NA
j_call: TRBJ2-7
cdr3_length: 15
cdr3_aa: CASSLPGQGAYEQYF
cdr3_nt: TGTGCCAGCAGCCTCCCGGGACAGGGGGCCTACGAGCAGTACTTC

d_call: NA
v_call: TRBV28
clone_size: NA
j_call: TRBJ1-4
cdr3_length: 15
cdr3_aa: CASSPFRTTGEKLFF
cdr3_nt: TGTGCCAGCAGTCCCTTTCGGACTACAGGCGAAAAACTGTTTTTT

d_call: TRBD1
v_call: TRBV10-1
clone_size: NA
j_call: TRBJ1-5
cdr3_length: 18
cdr3_aa: CASIDHFTDRGLNQPQHF
cdr3_nt: TGCGCCAGCATCGATCACTTCACGGACAGGGGGCTGAATCAGCCCCAGCATTTT

d_call: NA
v_call: TRBV6-5
clone_size: NA
j_call: TRBJ1-1
cdr3_length: 14
cdr3_aa: CASSYLLENTEAFF
cdr3_nt: TGTGCCAGCAGTTACTTATTAGAGAACACTGAAGCTTTCTTT

d_call: TRBD1
v_call: TRBV27
clone_size: NA
j_call: TRBJ2-7
cdr3_length: 15
cdr3_aa: CASSGEPGQPYEQYF
cdr3_nt: TGTGCCAGCAGTGGAGAACCGGGACAGCCTTACGAGCAGTACTTC

d_call: NA
v_call: TRBV28
clone_size: NA
j_call: TRBJ2-2
cdr3_length: 16
cdr3_aa: CASGLDGLRDTGELFF
cdr3_nt: TGTGCCAGCGGCCTTGATGGGTTGAGGGACACCGGGGAGCTGTTTTTT

d_call: NA
v_call: TRBV28
clone_size: NA
j_call: TRBJ1-2
cdr3_length: 17
cdr3_aa: CASSLTPILEGFYGYTF
cdr3_nt: TGTGCCAGCAGTCTGACCCCCATTTTGGAGGGGTTCTATGGCTACACCTTC

d_call: NA
v_call: TRBV7-8
clone_size: NA
j_call: TRBJ1-1
cdr3_length: 15
cdr3_aa: CASSPWHETNTEAFF
cdr3_nt: TGTGCCAGCAGCCCATGGCACGAGACAAACACTGAAGCTTTCTTT

d_call: NA
v_call: TRBV28
clone_size: NA
j_call: TRBJ1-1
cdr3_length: 15
cdr3_aa: CASTPGWDLDTEAFF
cdr3_nt: TGTGCCAGCACCCCCGGTTGGGATTTGGACACTGAAGCTTTCTTT

d_call: TRBD2
v_call: TRBV29-1
clone_size: NA
j_call: TRBJ2-1
cdr3_length: 15
cdr3_aa: CSVVGTSGRIDEQFF
cdr3_nt: TGCAGCGTTGTAGGGACTAGCGGGAGGATCGATGAGCAGTTCTTC

d_call: NA
v_call: TRBV6-1
clone_size: NA
j_call: TRBJ1-1
cdr3_length: 12
cdr3_aa: CASRAGSTEAFF
cdr3_nt: TGTGCCAGCAGGGCAGGGAGTACTGAAGCTTTCTTT

d_call: NA
v_call: TRBV27
clone_size: NA
j_call: TRBJ2-7
cdr3_length: 18
cdr3_aa: CASGALRLLRPGVVEQYF
cdr3_nt: TGTGCCAGCGGCGCCCTTAGACTACTGCGGCCGGGGGTGGTTGAGCAGTACTTC

d_call: TRBD1
v_call: TRBV28
clone_size: NA
j_call: TRBJ1-5
cdr3_length: 16
cdr3_aa: CASTFSGQGAKQPQHF
cdr3_nt: TGTGCCAGCACCTTTTCGGGACAGGGGGCAAAACAGCCCCAGCATTTT

d_call: TRBD2
v_call: TRBV5-1
clone_size: once
j_call: TRBJ2-3
cdr3_length: 24
cdr3_aa: CASSLPTPTLTSGSQPSRTDTQYF
cdr3_nt: TGCGCCAGCAGCTTGCCCACTCCTACCCTCACTAGCGGGAGCCAACCCTCTCGCACAGATACGCAGTATTTT

d_call: NA
v_call: TRBV28
clone_size: NA
j_call: TRBJ2-2
cdr3_length: 15
cdr3_aa: CASSLIIQPGGELFF
cdr3_nt: TGTGCCAGCAGTTTAATTATACAACCAGGGGGGGAGCTGTTTTTT

d_call: NA
v_call: TRBV2
clone_size: NA
j_call: TRBJ2-2
cdr3_length: 16
cdr3_aa: CASSEAPGTNTGELFF
cdr3_nt: TGTGCCAGCAGTGAAGCGCCAGGGACGAACACCGGGGAGCTGTTTTTT

d_call: TRBD1
v_call: TRBV7-3
clone_size: once
j_call: TRBJ1-1
cdr3_length: 16
cdr3_aa: CASSPWTGQFDTEAFF
cdr3_nt: TGTGCCAGCAGCCCCTGGACAGGGCAGTTTGACACTGAAGCTTTCTTT

d_call: TRBD2
v_call: TRBV9
clone_size: NA
j_call: TRBJ2-1
cdr3_length: 15
cdr3_aa: CASSVVAGEWNEQFF
cdr3_nt: TGTGCCAGCAGCGTAGTAGCGGGAGAGTGGAATGAGCAGTTCTTC

d_call: NA
v_call: TRBV7-7
clone_size: NA
j_call: TRBJ2-1
cdr3_length: 15
cdr3_aa: CASSLTPTAYNEQFF
cdr3_nt: TGTGCCAGCAGCTTAACGCCCACAGCATACAATGAGCAGTTCTTC

d_call: NA
v_call: TRBV19
clone_size: NA
j_call: TRBJ2-1
cdr3_length: 13
cdr3_aa: CASSIWPTNEQFF
cdr3_nt: TGTGCCAGTAGTATATGGCCAACGAATGAGCAGTTCTTC

d_call: NA
v_call: TRBV6-1
clone_size: NA
j_call: TRBJ1-2
cdr3_length: 13
cdr3_aa: CASEGFTNYGYTF
cdr3_nt: TGTGCCAGCGAGGGCTTTACTAACTATGGCTACACCTTC

d_call: TRBD2
v_call: TRBV13
clone_size: NA
j_call: TRBJ2-1
cdr3_length: 16
cdr3_aa: CASSQLREGSYNEQFF
cdr3_nt: TGTGCCAGCAGCCAACTGCGGGAGGGCTCCTACAATGAGCAGTTCTTC

d_call: TRBD1
v_call: TRBV30
clone_size: few
j_call: TRBJ2-2
cdr3_length: 14
cdr3_aa: CAWTDRPNTGELFF
cdr3_nt: TGTGCCTGGACGGACAGGCCGAACACCGGGGAGCTGTTTTTT

d_call: NA
v_call: TRBV30
clone_size: NA
j_call: TRBJ1-5
cdr3_length: 15
cdr3_aa: CAWSVGQPSNQPQHF
cdr3_nt: TGTGCCTGGAGTGTCGGACAGCCTAGCAATCAGCCCCAGCATTTT

d_call: TRBD1
v_call: TRBV7-9
clone_size: NA
j_call: TRBJ2-1
cdr3_length: 15
cdr3_aa: CASSLPGGMVNEQFF
cdr3_nt: TGTGCCAGCAGCTTGCCAGGGGGCATGGTCAATGAGCAGTTCTTC

d_call: NA
v_call: TRBV12-5
clone_size: NA
j_call: TRBJ2-3
cdr3_length: 13
cdr3_aa: CASGLAGTDTQYF
cdr3_nt: TGTGCTAGTGGGTTAGCGGGCACAGATACGCAGTATTTT

d_call: NA
v_call: TRBV27
clone_size: NA
j_call: TRBJ2-3
cdr3_length: 13
cdr3_aa: CASSWGTTDTQYF
cdr3_nt: TGTGCCAGCAGTTGGGGGACCACAGATACGCAGTATTTT

d_call: TRBD1
v_call: TRBV28
clone_size: NA
j_call: TRBJ1-1
cdr3_length: 15
cdr3_aa: CASSLYYRGNTEAFF
cdr3_nt: TGTGCCAGCAGTTTATACTACAGGGGAAACACTGAAGCTTTCTTT

d_call: TRBD1
v_call: TRBV15
clone_size: NA
j_call: TRBJ2-3
cdr3_length: 13
cdr3_aa: CATSKYRGDTQYF
cdr3_nt: TGTGCCACCAGCAAATACAGGGGGGACACGCAGTATTTT

d_call: NA
v_call: TRBV2
clone_size: NA
j_call: TRBJ1-2
cdr3_length: 12
cdr3_aa: CAARLSNYGYTF
cdr3_nt: TGTGCCGCCCGTCTTTCTAACTATGGCTACACCTTC

d_call: NA
v_call: TRBV13
clone_size: NA
j_call: TRBJ1-2
cdr3_length: 13
cdr3_aa: CASSPRTYDGYTF
cdr3_nt: TGTGCCAGCAGCCCACGGACTTATGATGGCTACACCTTC

d_call: NA
v_call: TRBV29-1
clone_size: NA
j_call: TRBJ1-2
cdr3_length: 12
cdr3_aa: CHVAGGDYGYTF
cdr3_nt: TGCCACGTTGCTGGGGGCGACTATGGCTACACCTTC

d_call: NA
v_call: TRBV27
clone_size: NA
j_call: TRBJ2-7
cdr3_length: 14
cdr3_aa: CASTPGLKAHEQYF
cdr3_nt: TGTGCCAGCACCCCGGGATTAAAAGCCCACGAGCAGTACTTC

d_call: TRBD1
v_call: TRBV13
clone_size: NA
j_call: TRBJ2-5
cdr3_length: 14
cdr3_aa: CASSPRTGTETQYF
cdr3_nt: TGTGCCAGCAGCCCCCGGACAGGGACGGAGACCCAGTACTTC

d_call: NA
v_call: TRBV7-3
clone_size: NA
j_call: TRBJ2-1
cdr3_length: 15
cdr3_aa: CASSSTGTKYNEQFF
cdr3_nt: TGTGCCAGCAGCTCGACCGGGACCAAATACAATGAGCAGTTCTTC

d_call: NA
v_call: TRBV28
clone_size: NA
j_call: TRBJ2-7
cdr3_length: 12
cdr3_aa: CASRGDRAEQYF
cdr3_nt: TGTGCCAGCAGGGGGGACCGGGCGGAGCAGTACTTC

d_call: NA
v_call: TRBV6-6
clone_size: NA
j_call: TRBJ2-3
cdr3_length: 16
cdr3_aa: CASSYPGGARTDTQYF
cdr3_nt: TGTGCCAGCAGTTACCCCGGAGGGGCCCGCACAGATACGCAGTATTTT

d_call: NA
v_call: TRBV19
clone_size: NA
j_call: TRBJ1-4
cdr3_length: 13
cdr3_aa: CASNESTNEKLFF
cdr3_nt: TGTGCCAGTAACGAGTCAACTAATGAAAAACTGTTTTTT

d_call: NA
v_call: TRBV4-3
clone_size: NA
j_call: TRBJ2-1
cdr3_length: 17
cdr3_aa: CASSQDTGLDSYNEQFF
cdr3_nt: TGCGCCAGCAGCCAAGATACCGGACTGGACTCCTACAATGAGCAGTTCTTC

d_call: NA
v_call: TRBV12-5
clone_size: NA
j_call: TRBJ2-7
cdr3_length: 13
cdr3_aa: CASGLSGTYEQYF
cdr3_nt: TGTGCTAGTGGTTTGTCAGGAACCTACGAGCAGTACTTC

d_call: TRBD2
v_call: TRBV18
clone_size: NA
j_call: TRBJ2-2
cdr3_length: 17
cdr3_aa: CASSPSGLAANTGELFF
cdr3_nt: TGTGCCAGCTCACCAAGCGGACTAGCGGCGAACACCGGGGAGCTGTTTTTT

d_call: NA
v_call: TRBV7-2
clone_size: NA
j_call: TRBJ2-1
cdr3_length: 13
cdr3_aa: CASSLVSHNEQFF
cdr3_nt: TGTGCCAGCAGCTTAGTTAGCCACAATGAGCAGTTCTTC

d_call: NA
v_call: TRBV14
clone_size: NA
j_call: TRBJ1-2
cdr3_length: 15
cdr3_aa: CASSPEGPHPYGYTF
cdr3_nt: TGTGCCAGCAGCCCAGAGGGTCCACACCCCTATGGCTACACCTTC

d_call: NA
v_call: TRBV6-5
clone_size: NA
j_call: TRBJ1-1
cdr3_length: 16
cdr3_aa: CASSYSIGAQNHEAFF
cdr3_nt: TGTGCCAGCAGTTACTCGATAGGTGCCCAAAACCATGAAGCTTTCTTT

d_call: NA
v_call: TRBV5-1
clone_size: NA
j_call: TRBJ2-1
cdr3_length: 14
cdr3_aa: CASSLGVFNNEQFF
cdr3_nt: TGCGCCAGCTCACTAGGAGTTTTTAACAATGAGCAGTTCTTC

d_call: TRBD2
v_call: TRBV15
clone_size: NA
j_call: TRBJ2-7
cdr3_length: 13
cdr3_aa: CATRGLAGYEQYF
cdr3_nt: TGTGCCACACGGGGACTAGCGGGTTACGAGCAGTACTTC